This entry concerns a single TCR beta chain. Its specificity is unknown. This specimen belongs to a study of identical twins' blood T cells. Trimming stripped 7 bases from V and 6 bases from J, with 12 bases between. The CDR3 consists of 12 residues. CDR1 KGHSH and CDR2 LQKENI come from the germline V gene. General study findings and limits: Shared CDR3 clonotype counts between two donors mainly tracked the product of their cloneset sizes, twins included. Twins reportedly had markedly more similar V usage than unrelated donors, even among out-of-frame TCRbeta clonotypes. Top TCRbeta clonotypes were shared more with twin than unrelated donors.

TCRdb re-called the 5' RACE reads through MiXCR, storing one row per CDR3 protein. The sample lists 300,000 to 450,000 distinct CDR3 sequences, more than 25% occurring once. Material for sequencing was PBMCs. The clonotype originates from a woman aged 18 to 55 in good health. The V and J genes are TRBV18 and TRBJ1-2; D possibly corresponds to TRBD1 (5 bases). CDR3 nucleotides: TGTGCCAGCTTTCGGGGGAAGGATGGCTACACCTTC. This gives the protein CASFRGKDGYTF.